This T cell receptor beta chain is from a study of cytomegalovirus exposure and HLA in healthy donors. Germline values: CDR1 SGHVS, CDR2 FQNEAQ. This CDR3 region has 15 residues. J gave up 0 bases and V 4 bases, and 4 bases lay outside the gene matches. The study ran its PCR with 60 Vbeta and 13 Jbeta primers. Data came from immunoSEQ multiplex PCR; TCRdb stores just in-frame clones and leaves some out. Of around 180,000 clones listed, 84% are singletons. Sequenced material: PBMCs. V is TRBV7-8 and J is TRBJ2-7; TRBD2 matches at 9 bases. This receptor was identified in a man in his late teens or twenties in good health and CMV-seronegative. Written as DNA, the CDR3 is TGTGCCAGCAGCTCAGCGGGACTAGCCTCCTACGAGCAGTACTTC. Translated: CASSSAGLASYEQYF.